The present T cell receptor (beta chain) was sequenced within a study of control samples from healthy donors and cancer patients. Trimming cost V 2 bases and J 3 bases, with 8 bases left between them. This CDR3 contains 14 residues. The germline CDR1 and CDR2 sequences are ENHRY and SYGVKD. Clones were read by immunoSEQ multiplex PCR, and TCRdb kept only the in-frame ones, dropping some. The sample yields some 120,000 clones, under 95% seen once. Sequenced: blood. The TCR was taken from a man aged 18 to 30 in good health. The V and J genes are TRBV10-3 and TRBJ2-1, with no clear D. The CDR3 reads CAISELDGYNEQFF. The DNA of the CDR3 is TGTGCCATCAGTGAGCTCGACGGCTACAATGAGCAGTTCTTC.